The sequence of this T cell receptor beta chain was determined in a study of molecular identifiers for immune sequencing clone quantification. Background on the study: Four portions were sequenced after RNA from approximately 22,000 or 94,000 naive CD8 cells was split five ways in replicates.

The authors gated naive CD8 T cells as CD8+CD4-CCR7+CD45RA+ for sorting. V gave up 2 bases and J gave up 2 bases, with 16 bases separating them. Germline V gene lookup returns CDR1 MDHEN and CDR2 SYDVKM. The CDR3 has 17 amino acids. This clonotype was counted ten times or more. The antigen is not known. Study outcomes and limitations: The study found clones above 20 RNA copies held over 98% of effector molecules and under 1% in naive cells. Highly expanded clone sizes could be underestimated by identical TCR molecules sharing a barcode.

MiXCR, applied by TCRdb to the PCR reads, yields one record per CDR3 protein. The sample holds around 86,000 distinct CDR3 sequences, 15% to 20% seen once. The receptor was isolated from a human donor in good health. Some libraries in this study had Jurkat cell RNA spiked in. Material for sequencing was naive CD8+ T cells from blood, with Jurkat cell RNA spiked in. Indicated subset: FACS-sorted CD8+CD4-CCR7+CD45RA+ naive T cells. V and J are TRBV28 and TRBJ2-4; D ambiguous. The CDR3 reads CASSLRARLDSKNIQYF. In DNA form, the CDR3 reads TGTGCCAGCAGTTTACGAGCCCGACTCGACTCCAAAAACATTCAGTACTTC.